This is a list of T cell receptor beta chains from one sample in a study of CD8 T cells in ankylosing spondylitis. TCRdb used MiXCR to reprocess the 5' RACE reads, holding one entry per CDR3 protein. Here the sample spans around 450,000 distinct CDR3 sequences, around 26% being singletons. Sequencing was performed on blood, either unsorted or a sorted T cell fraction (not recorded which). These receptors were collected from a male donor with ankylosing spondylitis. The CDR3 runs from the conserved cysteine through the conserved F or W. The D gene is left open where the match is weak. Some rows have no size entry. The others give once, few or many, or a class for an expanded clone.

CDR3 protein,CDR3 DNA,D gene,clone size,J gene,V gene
CASRQDGAANTGELFF,TGTGCCAGCAGACAGGATGGGGCGGCGAACACCGGGGAGCTGTTTTTT,-,-,TRBJ2-2,TRBV6-1
CASSLQGAQPQHF,TGTGCCAGCAGCTTACAGGGGGCTCAGCCCCAGCATTTT,TRBD1,few,TRBJ1-5,TRBV7-2
CASNGPPVYGYTF,TGTGCATCCAACGGACCCCCGGTGTATGGCTACACCTTC,-,few,TRBJ1-2,TRBV7-2
CAISTTGGDSNQPQHF,TGTGCCATCAGTACGACTGGGGGCGATAGCAATCAGCCCCAGCATTTT,-,-,TRBJ1-5,TRBV10-3
CASSQEMTSGRRETQYF,TGCGCCAGCAGCCAAGAAATGACTAGCGGGAGGAGGGAGACCCAGTACTTC,TRBD2,-,TRBJ2-5,TRBV4-1
CASSFGLAGITDTQYF,TGTGCCAGCAGCTTCGGACTAGCGGGGATCACAGATACGCAGTATTTT,TRBD2,-,TRBJ2-3,TRBV7-2
CASSARTDGKYEQYF,TGTGCCAGCAGCGCGCGGACAGATGGGAAATACGAGCAGTACTTC,-,-,TRBJ2-7,TRBV7-8
CASSQNTGASGSEAFF,TGTGCCAGCAGTCAAAATACAGGGGCCTCAGGCTCTGAAGCTTTCTTT,TRBD1,few,TRBJ1-1,TRBV12-3/TRBV12-4
CATSALGRGDQETQYF,TGTGCCACCAGTGCCCTGGGGCGGGGAGACCAAGAGACCCAGTACTTC,-,-,TRBJ2-5,TRBV24-1
CSAGRREPIYEQYF,TGCAGTGCTGGGAGACGGGAACCGATCTACGAGCAGTACTTC,-,few,TRBJ2-7,TRBV20-1
CASSKASGALYNEQFF,TGTGCCAGCAGCAAGGCTAGCGGAGCCCTCTACAATGAGCAGTTCTTC,TRBD2,-,TRBJ2-1,TRBV5-6
CASSSGPLAKNIQYF,TGTGCCAGCAGCTCAGGGCCTTTAGCCAAAAACATTCAGTACTTC,-,-,TRBJ2-4,TRBV5-6
CASSFPGSPETQYF,TGCGCCAGCAGCTTTCCAGGGTCCCCAGAGACCCAGTACTTC,-,-,TRBJ2-5,TRBV5-1
CASSEVGVRQETQYF,TGTGCCAGCAGTGAAGTAGGAGTCCGGCAAGAGACCCAGTACTTC,-,-,TRBJ2-5,TRBV2
CASSLSSGRNNEQFF,TGTGCCAGCAGTTTAAGTAGCGGGAGGAACAATGAGCAGTTCTTC,TRBD2,-,TRBJ2-1,TRBV12-3/TRBV12-4
CASSLAGTGASEKLFF,TGCGCCAGCAGCTTGGCTGGGACAGGGGCGAGTGAAAAACTGTTTTTT,TRBD1,few,TRBJ1-4,TRBV5-1
CASSLAAGPSYGYTF,TGTGCCAGCAGCTTAGCGGCAGGGCCGAGCTATGGCTACACCTTC,-,few,TRBJ1-2,TRBV7-2
CATSDTSGTVDEQFF,TGTGCCACCAGTGATACTAGCGGGACTGTGGATGAGCAGTTCTTC,TRBD2,-,TRBJ2-1,TRBV24-1
CASTLRPGSGTGELFF,TGTGCCAGCACCCTCCGCCCCGGTAGCGGGACGGGGGAGCTGTTTTTT,TRBD2,few,TRBJ2-2,TRBV2
CSARETGVGGYTF,TGCAGTGCTAGGGAGACAGGGGTAGGCGGCTACACCTTC,TRBD1,few,TRBJ1-2,TRBV20-1
CASSPELRSEQFF,TGTGCCAGCAGCCCTGAACTAAGGAGTGAGCAGTTCTTC,-,-,TRBJ2-1,TRBV5-6
CASNLPQGKGYNEQFF,TGTGCCAGCAACCTACCACAGGGGAAGGGCTACAATGAGCAGTTCTTC,TRBD1,-,TRBJ2-1,TRBV14
CASSSRTSGRVGYGTGELFF,TGTGCCAGCAGTTCCCGGACTAGCGGGAGGGTCGGGTACGGCACCGGGGAGCTGTTTTTT,TRBD2,-,TRBJ2-2,TRBV11-1
CASSVRQGLRAFF,TGTGCCAGCAGTGTTCGACAGGGATTAAGAGCTTTCTTT,TRBD1,-,TRBJ1-1,TRBV11-2
CASSVGVGELFF,TGTGCCAGCAGCGTAGGGGTCGGGGAGCTGTTTTTT,-,few,TRBJ2-2,TRBV9
CASSPRAGDQETQYF,TGTGCCAGCAGTCCCCGAGCAGGAGACCAAGAGACCCAGTACTTC,-,-,TRBJ2-5,TRBV6-1
CSAMRASGDINEQFF,TGCAGTGCAATGAGGGCTAGCGGGGACATCAATGAGCAGTTCTTC,TRBD2,-,TRBJ2-1,TRBV20-1
CASSVAGTGYTF,TGTGCCAGCAGCGTAGCAGGGACCGGCTACACCTTC,-,-,TRBJ1-2,TRBV9
CASSLGIEAFF,TGTGCCAGCAGCTTAGGAATTGAGGCTTTCTTT,-,-,TRBJ1-1,TRBV7-2
CASSLGDREGNEQFF,TGTGCCAGCAGTTTGGGGGACAGGGAGGGGAATGAGCAGTTCTTC,TRBD1,-,TRBJ2-1,TRBV12-3/TRBV12-4
CASSQLLGQFNEQFF,TGTGCCAGCAGCCAATTGTTGGGACAGTTCAATGAGCAGTTCTTC,TRBD1,few,TRBJ2-1,TRBV3-1
CASSLDGGNYNSPLHF,TGCGCCAGCAGCTTGGATGGCGGGAACTATAATTCACCCCTCCACTTT,-,few,TRBJ1-6,TRBV5-1
CSVAVVSTNYGYTF,TGCAGCGTTGCAGTAGTTTCTACTAACTATGGCTACACCTTC,-,-,TRBJ1-2,TRBV29-1
CASSYSTGIKTQYF,TGTGCCAGCAGTTACTCGACAGGGATAAAGACCCAGTACTTC,TRBD1,-,TRBJ2-5,TRBV6-5
CASSLGRSNQPQHF,TGTGCCAGCAGTTTAGGACGGAGCAATCAGCCCCAGCATTTT,-,many,TRBJ1-5,TRBV12-3/TRBV12-4
CASSQVRADTQYF,TGTGCCAGCAGCCAAGTTCGGGCAGATACGCAGTATTTT,-,-,TRBJ2-3,TRBV4-2
CASSLGAGIYGYTF,TGTGCCAGCAGTTTAGGTGCAGGGATCTATGGCTACACCTTC,-,-,TRBJ1-2,TRBV12-3/TRBV12-4
CASSFNVASYEQYF,TGTGCCAGCAGCTTTAACGTAGCCTCCTACGAGCAGTACTTC,-,-,TRBJ2-7,TRBV5-5
CASSFGQGPYNEQFF,TGTGCCAGCAGTTTCGGTCAGGGCCCCTACAATGAGCAGTTCTTC,-,-,TRBJ2-1,TRBV12-3/TRBV12-4
CASSHSGSFSDMQYF,TGTGCCAGCAGCCATAGCGGGAGTTTCTCAGATATGCAGTATTTT,TRBD2,-,TRBJ2-3,TRBV11-2
CASSEPGYSNQPQHF,TGTGCCAGCAGTGAACCGGGATATAGCAATCAGCCCCAGCATTTT,-,few,TRBJ1-5,TRBV2
CASSDPGGSLYEQYF,TGCGCCAGCAGTGACCCGGGAGGATCCCTCTACGAGCAGTACTTC,TRBD2,-,TRBJ2-7,TRBV10-1
CASSLTGKQETQYF,TGTGCCAGCAGCCTTACAGGGAAACAAGAGACCCAGTACTTC,-,few,TRBJ2-5,TRBV3-1
CASSLGTPQETQYF,TGTGCCAGCAGCCTTGGGACACCTCAAGAGACCCAGTACTTC,-,few,TRBJ2-5,TRBV7-9
CSVRTGRMGYTF,TGCAGCGTCAGGACAGGGCGGATGGGCTACACCTTC,TRBD1,many,TRBJ1-2,TRBV29-1
CASSAGLGTGGLREASYNEQFF,TGTGCCAGCAGCGCAGGGCTCGGGACAGGGGGCCTACGGGAGGCATCCTACAATGAGCAGTTCTTC,TRBD1,-,TRBJ2-1,TRBV5-6
CASTDSGANVLTF,TGTGCCAGCACCGACTCTGGGGCCAACGTCCTGACTTTC,-,many,TRBJ2-6,TRBV25-1